Presented here are 27 T cell receptor beta chains from one specimen sequenced in a study of cytomegalovirus exposure and HLA in healthy donors. With 60 Vbeta and 13 Jbeta primers, the PCR was carried out. TCRdb's copy holds only in-frame clones and misses some; the assay was immunoSEQ multiplex PCR. The repertoire holds roughly 150,000 clones, roughly 82% seen once, with under 8% in the top ten. Sequenced material: PBMCs. These receptors all stem from a woman aged 50 to 60 in good health and CMV-seropositive.

The chain links TRBV5-6 to TRBJ2-5, with a weak D call TRBD2 (6 bases). With the DNA end fitting TRBJ2-7 better, the J assignment may be wrong. The germline gives CDR1 SGHDT, CDR2 YYEEEE. This CDR3 is 14 amino acids long. In nucleotides, the CDR3 is TGTGCCAGCAGCTTGGAAGTTGGGGGGTACGAGCAGTACTTC. Its protein product is CASSLEVGGYEQYF.

The V gene is TRBV19, the J gene TRBJ1-1; 7 nucleotides agree with TRBD1. This CDR3 spans 16 amino acids. Germline V gene lookup returns CDR1 LNHDA and CDR2 SQIVND (reference sequence). The trim removed 3 bases at V and 0 bases at J, leaving 7 bases unmatched. The CDR3 DNA sequence: TGTGCCAGTAGTATTGTATACAGGGGAATGAACACTGAAGCTTTCTTT. Protein: CASSIVYRGMNTEAFF.

The CDR3 region is CASSYSAVSGSYEQYF. The CDR3 bases are TGTGCCAGCAGTTACTCGGCAGTCTCAGGCTCCTACGAGCAGTACTTC. This chain uses TRBV6-5 with TRBJ2-7; D not certain. Germline V gene sequence: CDR1 MNHEY, CDR2 SVGAGI. V dropped 0 bases and J dropped 0 bases, with 12 bases sitting between them. The CDR3 length is 16 residues.

The CDR3 is CASLIRGTPATTGEWSNQPQHF. The CDR3 DNA sequence: TGTGCCAGCCTAATCCGAGGCACCCCCGCAACAACAGGGGAATGGAGCAATCAGCCCCAGCATTTT. The J gene is TRBJ1-5, the V gene TRBV28; 7 nucleotides line up with TRBD1. Germline-derived CDR1 and CDR2 are MDHEN and SYDVKM. The CDR3 contains 22 residues. V trimming: 8 bases; J trimming: 1 base; junction bases outside the gene matches: 29.

This chain links TRBV15 with TRBJ1-6; TRBD1 matches at 7 bases. Trimming removed 0 bases from V and 8 bases from J; junction bases left unmatched: 4. Looked up from germline, CDR1 is LNHNV and CDR2 is YYDKDF (reference sequence). The CDR3 totals 15 residues. CDR3 nucleotide sequence: TGTGCCACCAGCAGAGATCGACAGGGTTATTCACCCCTCCACTTT. This encodes CATSRDRQGYSPLHF. Filled out from reference TRBV15 and TRBJ1-6, the complete variable domain reads DAMVIQNPRYQVTQFGKPVTLSCSQTLNHNVMYWYQQKSSQAPKLLFHYYDKDFNNEADTPDNFQSRRPNTSFCFLDIRSPGLGDTAMYLCATSRDRQGYSPLHFGNGTRLTVT.

Concerning this clone itself: A junction end diverges from the germline sequence, so it may reflect a read error. The rearrangement links TRBV7-7 to TRBJ2-5; tentatively, D is TRBD1 (5 bases). The CDR3 length is 15 residues. The germline gives CDR1 SSHAT, CDR2 FNYEAQ (reference sequence). The CDR3 is CASSFSRGLAETQYF. CDR3 nucleotide sequence: TGTGCTAGCAGCTTCTCAAGGGGTCTTGCGGAGACCCAGTACTTC.

The chain joins TRBV5-5 to TRBJ2-1; unclear D gene. Germline CDR1 is SGHKS and CDR2 is YYEKEE (reference sequence). The CDR3 totals 14 residues. V was clipped by 0 bases and J by 5 bases, with 9 bases between them. The CDR3 DNA reads TGTGCCAGCAGCTTGGCGGCGGTCAACAATGAGCAGTTCTTC. It yields the protein CASSLAAVNNEQFF. The full variable domain, completed using reference TRBV5-5 and TRBJ2-1, is DAGVTQSPTHLIKTRGQQVTLRCSPISGHKSVSWYQQVLGQGPQFIFQYYEKEERGRGNFPDRFSARQFPNYSSELNVNALLLGDSALYLCASSLAAVNNEQFFGPGTRLTVL.

This rearrangement joins TRBV7-2 to TRBJ2-1; no firm D call. CDR1 is SGHTA and CDR2 is FQGNSA in the germline V gene. There are 10 residues in the CDR3. The V end was cut by 4 bases, the J end by 15 bases, with 10 bases between. CDR3 loop: CASSSVSLFF. The CDR3 DNA is TGTGCCAGCAGCTCAGTTAGCCTGTTCTTC.

V gene TRBV9 combines with J gene TRBJ2-5; no clear D. The end of the DNA fits TRBJ2-7 better, so the J call may be wrong. The CDR3 spans 14 residues. In germline, CDR1 is SGDLS, CDR2 YYNGEE. In nucleotides, the CDR3 is TGTGCCAGCAGCGTAGCTACGAACTCCTACGAGCAGTACTTC. Its protein product is CASSVATNSYEQYF.

The J gene is TRBJ1-4, the V gene TRBV10-3, with D unclear. CDR3 length equals 12 residues. V dropped 5 bases and J dropped 5 bases, with 6 bases sitting between them. Germline-derived CDR1 and CDR2 are ENHRY and SYGVKD. CDR3 loop: CAISTQNEKLFF. CDR3 nucleotide sequence: TGTGCCATCAGTACCCAGAATGAAAAACTGTTTTTT.

The chain uses TRBV19 and TRBJ1-2, with 8 nucleotides matching TRBD1. Germline lookup yields CDR1 LNHDA and CDR2 SQIVND (reference sequence). The CDR3 has 17 amino acids. With V trimmed by 4 bases and J by 5 bases, 15 bases remained unmatched. This CDR3 is CASSTPSGTGRGYGYTF. The DNA of the CDR3 is TGTGCCAGTAGTACACCCTCGGGGACAGGAAGGGGATATGGCTACACCTTC.

The V call is TRBV5-4, the J call TRBJ2-2, with 9 bases aligning to TRBD1. Germline V gives CDR1 SGHNT, CDR2 YYREEE (reference sequence). The CDR3 extends over 15 amino acids. V was clipped by 5 bases and J by 4 bases; unmatched bases: 6. The CDR3 DNA reads TGTGCCAGCAGGAGTGGGACAGGGAGCACCGGGGAGCTGTTTTTT. This sequence encodes CASRSGTGSTGELFF. Supplemented by reference TRBV5-4 and TRBJ2-2, the full variable domain reads ETGVTQSPTHLIKTRGQQVTLRCSSQSGHNTVSWYQQALGQGPQFIFQYYREEENGRGNFPPRFSGLQFPNYSSELNVNALELDDSALYLCASRSGTGSTGELFFGEGSRLTVL.

This clone has a single count. This sequence joins TRBV30 and TRBJ1-1; a possible D gene is TRBD1 (5 bases). The CDR3 contains 15 residues. Trimming removed 2 bases at V and 3 bases at J, with 16 bases between. CDR1 GTSNPN and CDR2 SVGIG come from the germline V gene (reference sequence). The CDR3 nucleotides are TGTGCCTGGAGTACGGGCCCCCTGGGGCACACTGAAGCTTTCTTT. This encodes CAWSTGPLGHTEAFF.

This clone was counted only a few times. The chain couples TRBV7-9 to TRBJ2-1, with D possibly being TRBD2 (6 bases). The CDR3 covers 15 residues. Trimming took 7 bases from V and 0 from J, leaving 13 bases between them. Germline V lookup: CDR1 SEHNR, CDR2 FQNEAQ (reference sequence). CDR3 loop: CASTEGDSSYNEQFF. The CDR3 nucleotides are TGTGCCAGCACGGAGGGCGACAGCTCCTACAATGAGCAGTTCTTC.

This chain uses TRBV2 with TRBJ2-7; 13 positions agree with TRBD2. The V segment lost 4 bases and the J segment 3 bases; nucleotides outside the gene matches: 3. Per germline, CDR1 SNHLY and CDR2 FYNNEI. This CDR3 is 15 amino acids long. CDR3 DNA: TGTGCCAGCAGTGGGACTAGCGGGGGTGTCTACGAGCAGTACTTC. It encodes CASSGTSGGVYEQYF.

The rearrangement uses TRBV19 and TRBJ1-4; D is unclear. V gave up 0 bases and J gave up 8 bases, with 13 bases separating them. The CDR3 loop spans 15 amino acids. Germline CDR1 LNHDA, CDR2 SQIVND (reference sequence). The CDR3: CASSIDQARGEKLFF. The CDR3 DNA follows: TGTGCCAGTAGTATAGATCAGGCGCGTGGAGAAAAACTGTTTTTT.

This chain joins TRBV9 and TRBJ1-2; D possibly corresponds to TRBD1 (6 bases). Germline-derived CDR1 and CDR2 are SGDLS and YYNGEE. This CDR3 comprises 14 residues. V was trimmed by 7 bases and J by 0 bases, leaving 13 bases between them. CDR3 nucleotide sequence: TGTGCCAGCGGCGAATCAGGGGCTAACTATGGCTACACCTTC. Translated: CASGESGANYGYTF.

Comments on this clone: Within the sample, other DNA sequences also encode this same CDR3. This chain links TRBV13 with TRBJ2-7; D unclear. The CDR3 is 12 amino acids. Germline V gene data show CDR1 as PRHDT and CDR2 as FYEKMQ (reference sequence). V shed 0 bases and J shed 3 bases, with 3 bases lying between them. CDR3 sequence: CASSLGRYEQYF. As DNA, the CDR3 is TGTGCCAGCAGCTTAGGCCGCTACGAGCAGTACTTC.

The J gene is TRBJ1-5, the V gene TRBV30, with 8 bases identical to TRBD1. The CDR3 extends over 13 amino acids. Germline V gene lookup returns CDR1 GTSNPN and CDR2 SVGIG (reference sequence). V gave up 3 bases and J gave up 5 bases; unmatched junction bases: 3. The CDR3 nucleotides read TGTGCCTGGAGCAGGGGGCTCGATCAGCCCCAGCATTTT. It encodes CAWSRGLDQPQHF.

The count of this clone is one. The chain links TRBV7-9 to TRBJ1-2, with D uncertain. Germline loops: CDR1 SEHNR, CDR2 FQNEAQ (reference sequence). CDR3 length: 14 amino acids. The V gene lost 3 bases and the J gene lost 4 bases, with 12 bases spanning the gap. The CDR3 coding sequence is TGTGCCAGCAGCTTCATACAGATTCCCTATGGCTACACCTTC. It translates to CASSFIQIPYGYTF.

This CDR3 reads CASSFGLSTDTQYF. The CDR3 DNA sequence: TGTGCCAGCAGCTTCGGACTTAGCACAGATACGCAGTATTTT. The V call is TRBV7-6, the J call TRBJ2-3, with a weak D call TRBD2 (5 bases). Looked up from germline, CDR1 is SGHVS and CDR2 is FNYEAQ. V lost 3 bases and J 0 bases, leaving 7 bases between the germline ends. The CDR3 contains 14 residues. Full variable domain (remainder filled in from reference TRBV7-6 and TRBJ2-3): GAGVSQSPRYKVTKRGQDVALRCDPISGHVSLYWYRQALGQGPEFLTYFNYEAQQDKSGLPNDRFSAERPEGSISTLTIQRTEQRDSAMYRCASSFGLSTDTQYFGPGTRLTVL.

The chain carries TRBV18 and TRBJ2-3, with D possibly being TRBD1 (6 bases). Deletions cut 4 bases from V and 1 base from J, with 9 bases between. CDR1 and CDR2 (germline): KGHSH, LQKENI. The CDR3 length is 14 residues. CDR3 nucleotides: TGTGCCAGCTCACTCCGGACAGGCACAGATACGCAGTATTTT. This encodes CASSLRTGTDTQYF. The full variable domain, its missing parts supplied by reference TRBV18 and TRBJ2-3, is NAGVMQNPRHLVRRRGQEARLRCSPMKGHSHVYWYRQLPEEGLKFMVYLQKENIIDESGMPKERFSAEFPKEGPSILRIQQVVRGDSAAYFCASSLRTGTDTQYFGPGTRLTVL.

The gene calls are TRBV2 and TRBJ2-3, with D possibly being TRBD2 (6 bases). Trimming took off 7 bases at V and 4 bases at J, with 15 bases between the two ends. The CDR3 spans 14 residues. In germline, CDR1 is SNHLY, CDR2 FYNNEI. For the CDR3, the DNA is TGTGCCAGCATGAGGCGCGGGGTTGCAGATACGCAGTATTTT. Protein: CASMRRGVADTQYF. The full variable domain, in which reference TRBV2 and TRBJ2-3 provide the parts outside the CDR3, is EPEVTQTPSHQVTQMGQEVILRCVPISNHLYFYWYRQILGQKVEFLVSFYNNEISEKSEIFDDQFSVERPDGSNFTLKIRSTKLEDSAMYFCASMRRGVADTQYFGPGTRLTVL.

This clone came up once. The chain links TRBV7-2 to TRBJ1-1, with D possibly matching TRBD1 (6 bases). Germline CDR1 SGHTA, CDR2 FQGNSA. The length of the CDR3 is 15 residues. Trimming removed 2 bases from V and 1 base from J, with 11 bases in between. CDR3 in amino acids: CASSLRGAQNTEAFF. The CDR3 DNA reads TGTGCCAGCAGCTTACGGGGGGCGCAGAACACTGAAGCTTTCTTT.

The rearrangement uses TRBV11-2 and TRBJ2-7; 9 bases align to TRBD1. CDR1 is SGHAT and CDR2 is FQNNGV in the germline V gene. V dropped 5 bases and J dropped 6; count of bases not matched to a gene: 8. CDR3 length: 14 residues. The DNA of the CDR3 is TGTGCCAGCAGCCCCGGACAGGGGAGTGTCGAGCAGTACTTC. Protein: CASSPGQGSVEQYF.

This chain connects TRBV5-8 to TRBJ1-3; unclear D gene. The CDR3 loop spans 15 amino acids. The V gene's germline CDR1 is SGHTS and CDR2 YDEGEE. V gave up 9 bases and J gave up 0 bases, with 16 bases separating them. The CDR3 is CAIQKRLDSGNTIYF. Written as DNA, the CDR3 is TGTGCCATCCAAAAGCGTCTCGACTCTGGAAACACCATATATTTT.

The chain couples TRBV7-3 to TRBJ2-3; the D is unclear. Germline lookup yields CDR1 SGHTA and CDR2 FQGTGA. V lost 2 bases and J 2 bases, leaving 5 bases between the germline ends. The CDR3 extends over 13 amino acids. The CDR3 DNA reads as TGTGCCAGCAGCTTAGGCCACACAGATACGCAGTATTTT. Protein: CASSLGHTDTQYF.